The present T cell receptor beta chain was sequenced within a study of blood T cell repertoires in COVID-19. Study overall: PBMCs, B-cell-depleted T cells, or T cells were the source of the cDNA or gDNA that made up the material.

CDR3 size: 17 residues. CDR1 and CDR2 from the germline V gene are LGHDT and YNNKEL (reference sequence). The V end was cut by 1 base, the J end by 0 bases, with 15 bases between. Original handling: Reference gene primer amplification gave estimated nucleated cell counts. Libraries were prepared by immunoSEQ multiplex PCR; TCRdb keeps only in-frame clonotypes and omits some of them. V, J and clone size reflect that table, while D and trimming were determined from the DNA. This sample carries 60,000 to 65,000 clones, around 74% of them seen once, and the ten largest clones take about 30%. Specimen: peripheral blood. The receptor's source is a woman older than 75 with acute or convalescent COVID-19. This sequence joins TRBV3-1 (or the pseudogene TRBV3-2) and TRBJ2-5, with TRBD2 as a possible D gene (6 bases). The CDR3 DNA is TGTGCCAGCAGCCAAGGAGTAGCGGAGGGGTACCAAGAGACCCAGTACTTC. As protein: CASSQGVAEGYQETQYF.